One T cell receptor beta chain is described in this entry. What it binds is not known. Sequencing was performed with immunoSEQ multiplex PCR; in TCRdb, only in-frame clones are kept and a portion is missing. The repertoire holds some 250,000 clones, more than 65% seen once, with around 0.61% in the top ten. The sample originates from a study of Tregs in tolerant kidney transplant recipients. Regarding the study as a whole: Biological reproducibility was not directly addressed, but technical replication error appeared minimal. The small number of patients limits these findings pending further validation. Expanding Tregs on activated donor B cells appeared to best identify donor-specific TCRbeta clones.

The CDR3 is 17 amino acids. The V gene end was trimmed by 5 bases and the J gene end by 2 bases; junction bases not matched to a gene: 6. Germline V CDR1 and CDR2: LNHDA, SQIVND (reference sequence). This sequence was found in a human donor in good health. The chain has TRBV19 and TRBJ2-1, with TRBD2 matching over 13 bases. Source material: CD4+ T cells from blood. CDR3 in DNA: TGTGCCAGTAGTTCAAGGACTAGCGGGAGTCCCTACAATGAGCAGTTCTTC. Its translation: CASSSRTSGSPYNEQFF.